Following are 26 T cell receptor beta chains from one sample sequenced in a study of T cells in Graves' hyperthyroidism and ophthalmopathy. From RNA transcripts, TCR beta CDR3 regions were amplified. The HTBI primer set was used in a first-round RT-PCR of the TCR CDR3. Using its own MiXCR run on the multiplex PCR reads, TCRdb lists one record per CDR3 protein. Among roughly 600,000 distinct CDR3 sequences listed, about 14% were seen once. Sequencing was done on a sample of blood. These receptors were collected from a woman aged 45-59 years with Graves' ophthalmopathy.

In its sample, this clonotype was seen a few times. The CDR3 DNA follows: TGTGCCAGCAGGGGCCGGACTAGCGTCTCCTACAATGAGCAGTTCTTC. Its protein product is CASRGRTSVSYNEQFF. V is TRBV6-5 and J is TRBJ2-1; 9 positions agree with TRBD2. The CDR3 is made up of 16 amino acids. Germline CDR1 and CDR2: MNHEY and SVGAGI. V lost 6 bases, J lost 0 bases, and 6 bases stayed unmatched.

This clonotype was seen at least ten times. The rearrangement links TRBV28 to TRBJ2-2; D perhaps matches TRBD1 (6 bases). The V end was cut by 6 bases, the J end by 2 bases, with 16 bases between. The CDR3 contains 16 residues. Germline loops: CDR1 MDHEN, CDR2 SYDVKM. The CDR3 reads CASSNLRDINTGELFF. The CDR3 nucleotides are TGTGCCAGCAGCAACCTCCGGGACATTAACACCGGGGAGCTGTTTTTT.

The rearrangement uses TRBV4-3 and TRBJ2-7; 9 nucleotides match TRBD2. The V gene end was trimmed by 1 base and the J gene end by 7 bases; junction bases not matched to a gene: 8. Germline V CDR1 and CDR2: LGHNA, YSLEER. The CDR3 covers 15 residues. The CDR3 loop is CASSQGGLREGEQYF. The CDR3 nucleotides read TGCGCCAGCAGCCAAGGAGGGTTGCGGGAGGGGGAGCAGTACTTC.

This clonotype showed up many times. The chain is built from TRBV7-9 and TRBJ2-5; the match to TRBD2 covers 8 bases. With V trimmed by 5 bases and J by 0 bases, 11 bases remained unmatched. The CDR3 is made up of 17 amino acids. Germline assignment: CDR1 SEHNR and CDR2 FQNEAQ (reference sequence). The CDR3 loop reads CASSEGTRLTNQETQYF. CDR3 sequence (DNA): TGTGCCAGCAGCGAAGGGACTAGATTAACCAACCAAGAGACCCAGTACTTC.

This clonotype has a count of ten or more. The V and J genes are TRBV29-1 and TRBJ2-1; D is ambiguous. The V and J ends lost 6 bases and 0 bases respectively, with 18 bases between them. The CDR3 runs to 16 residues. CDR1 and CDR2 (germline): SQVTM, ANQGSEA. CDR3 sequence (DNA): TGCAGCGTGGCTGAAGCACGCATAAGCTCCTACAATGAGCAGTTCTTC. Its translation is CSVAEARISSYNEQFF.

This clonotype came up many times. This chain links TRBV4-3 with TRBJ2-5, with no clear D. The CDR3 runs 13 residues. CDR1 is LGHNA and CDR2 is YSLEER in the germline V gene. V lost 0 bases and J 5 bases, leaving 7 bases between the germline ends. In nucleotides, the CDR3 is TGCGCCAGCAGCCAAGAGGTTGAGGAGACCCAGTACTTC. Encoded protein: CASSQEVEETQYF.

This rearrangement joins TRBV12-3 or TRBV12-4 to TRBJ1-1; D gene ambiguous. This CDR3 is built from 15 residues. V lost 6 bases to trimming and J lost 2 bases, with 16 bases between them. Here the CDR3 DNA reads TGTGCCAGCAGACCTCCAGGTTACATTAACACTGAAGCTTTCTTT. Amino acids: CASRPPGYINTEAFF.

This clonotype was observed a handful of times. The V gene is TRBV5-1, the J gene TRBJ2-5; TRBD2 agrees at 14 bases. This CDR3 contains 18 residues. V shed 1 base and J 4 bases; nucleotides not matched to a gene: 9. CDR1 is SGHRS and CDR2 is YFSETQ in the germline V gene. CDR3 loop: CASSLPSGTSGSAETQYF. The CDR3 DNA reads TGCGCCAGCAGCTTGCCATCCGGGACTAGCGGGAGTGCAGAGACCCAGTACTTC.

In the case of this clonotype: A much larger clone lies one base from this, so it may be a read error. V is TRBV7-9 and J is TRBJ2-7, with 10 bases fitting TRBD1. CDR1 and CDR2 (germline): SEHNR, FQNEAQ (reference sequence). Losses at the gene ends were 7 bases for V and 4 bases for J; bases not matched to a gene: 10. This CDR3 contains 15 residues. The CDR3: CASISPGTGAYEQYF. CDR3 nucleotide sequence: TGTGCCAGCATCTCCCCCGGGACAGGGGCTTACGAGCAGTACTTC.

The chain joins TRBV27 to TRBJ2-1; 7 nucleotides match TRBD2. J gave up 0 bases and V 3 bases, and 14 bases lay outside the gene matches. From germline, CDR1 is MNHEY and CDR2 SMNVEV (reference sequence). The CDR3 sequence is 19 residues long. The CDR3 sequence: CASSFSASGLTSSYNEQFF. The DNA for the CDR3 is TGTGCCAGCAGTTTTTCGGCTAGCGGTCTTACAAGCTCCTACAATGAGCAGTTCTTC.

This clonotype appeared many times. The rearrangement links TRBV11-3 to TRBJ1-1; unclear D gene. Germline CDR1 SGHNT, CDR2 YENEEA. V lost 5 bases to trimming and J lost 0 bases, with 10 bases between them. This CDR3 is 14 amino acids long. The CDR3 nucleotides read TGTGCCAGCAGCCTGGGGAGATTGAACACTGAAGCTTTCTTT. Translated, it gives CASSLGRLNTEAFF.

At least ten counts were recorded for this clonotype. The chain links TRBV6-2 or TRBV6-3 to TRBJ2-2, with 9 bases lining up with TRBD2. The CDR3 loop spans 18 amino acids. V gave up 0 bases and J gave up 4 bases; unmatched junction bases: 9. Germline CDR1 and CDR2: MNHEY and SVGEGT. CDR3 residues: CASSYSPFSGRSTGELFF. Here the CDR3 DNA reads TGTGCCAGCAGTTACTCTCCCTTTAGCGGGAGAAGCACCGGGGAGCTGTTTTTT.

This clonotype was recorded many times. The V and J genes are TRBV7-6 and TRBJ1-5, with TRBD1 matching over 7 bases. V dropped 1 base and J dropped 3; count of bases not matched to a gene: 9. The CDR3 has 17 residues. CDR1 and CDR2 from the germline V gene are SGHVS and FNYEAQ. CDR3 in amino acids: CASSLGTQGDPNQPQHF. The CDR3 region has the DNA TGTGCCAGCAGCTTAGGCACCCAGGGGGATCCCAATCAGCCCCAGCATTTT.

The V and J genes are TRBV4-3 and TRBJ2-7; 9 nucleotides align to TRBD2. The CDR3 contains 15 residues. V dropped 0 bases and J dropped 2; count of bases not matched to a gene: 2. The germline V gene has CDR1 LGHNA and CDR2 YSLEER. CDR3 residues: CASSQDGGRAYEQYF. The CDR3 DNA reads as TGCGCCAGCAGCCAAGACGGCGGGAGGGCCTACGAGCAGTACTTC.

A remark on this clonotype: The CDR3 end shows no conserved phenylalanine or tryptophan, and so a read error is likely. The chain uses TRBV4-1 and TRBJ1-2, with D perhaps matching TRBD1 (6 bases). CDR3 length: 17 amino acids. The germline gives CDR1 MGHRA, CDR2 YSYEKL. V was shortened by 1 base and J by 0 bases, with 15 bases between the two germline ends. CDR3 loop: CASSQVVPTGPNYGYTS. The CDR3, as DNA: TGCGCCAGCAGCCAAGTAGTCCCGACAGGTCCTAACTATGGCTACACCTCC.

The chain employs TRBV4-3 and TRBJ2-1; tentatively, D is TRBD1 (6 bases). The CDR3 consists of 16 residues. V lost 0 bases, J lost 3 bases, and 12 bases lay in between. Germline assignment: CDR1 LGHNA and CDR2 YSLEER. CDR3 sequence reads: CASSQDTQGSYNEQFF. CDR3 DNA sequence: TGCGCCAGCAGCCAAGATACGCAGGGGAGCTACAATGAGCAGTTCTTC.

This clonotype was picked up a small number of times. The genes are TRBV28 and TRBJ1-1; D is possibly TRBD1 (5 bases). The CDR3 extends over 13 amino acids. V was clipped by 6 bases and J by 8 bases, with 16 bases between them. CDR1 and CDR2 from the germline V gene are MDHEN and SYDVKM. CDR3 in DNA: TGTGCCAGCAGAGAGTCAGGGCTTCTGGAAGCTTTCTTT. It yields the protein CASRESGLLEAFF.

This clonotype has a count of ten or more. The V gene is TRBV7-9, the J gene TRBJ1-6; 8 bases fit TRBD1. V dropped 5 bases and J dropped 2; count of bases not matched to a gene: 8. The CDR3 is 17 amino acids. The V gene's germline CDR1 is SEHNR and CDR2 FQNEAQ (reference sequence). The CDR3 region has the DNA TGTGCCAGCAGCCACGACAGGGGTGGGACCTATAATTCACCCCTCCACTTT. Protein: CASSHDRGGTYNSPLHF.

To note about this clonotype: Germline is not matched at one junction end, which may reflect a read error. The chain recombines TRBV7-7 with TRBJ1-2; weak D call: TRBD1 (6 bases). The length of the CDR3 is 12 residues. The V gene's germline CDR1 is SSHAT and CDR2 FNYEAQ (reference sequence). CDR3 in amino acids: CASSHIGAGGPF. The CDR3 DNA is TGTGCTAGCAGCCACATTGGGGCCGGGGGGCCCTTC.

This clonotype has at least ten counts. V usage is TRBV28 and J usage is TRBJ1-1, with D uncertain. The CDR3 is 14 residues long. V was cut by 5 bases and J by 4 bases, with 14 bases left in between. Germline assignment: CDR1 MDHEN and CDR2 SYDVKM. The CDR3 spells CASSKPRLGTEAFF. The CDR3 DNA reads as TGTGCCAGCAGTAAACCTCGCTTGGGCACTGAAGCTTTCTTT.

In its sample, this clonotype was seen many times. V and J are TRBV20-1 and TRBJ2-1, with 12 bases fitting TRBD2. Germline-derived CDR1 and CDR2 are DFQATT and SNEGSKA (reference sequence). The CDR3 spans 14 residues. V shed 2 bases and J 9 bases; nucleotides not matched to a gene: 5. CDR3 in DNA: TGCAGTGCTAGACCGCTAGCGGGAGGGAGTGAGCAGTTCTTC. Protein: CSARPLAGGSEQFF.

In this sample, this clonotype turned up many times. V usage is TRBV6-2 or TRBV6-3 and J usage is TRBJ1-1, with D possibly TRBD1 on 5 matching bases. V dropped 0 bases and J dropped 2 bases, with 13 bases sitting between them. Germline lookup yields CDR1 MNHEY and CDR2 SVGEGT. This CDR3 comprises 16 residues. The CDR3 nucleotides read TGTGCCAGCAGTTACTCCAGTGGGGGTCCAAACACTGAAGCTTTCTTT. Translated: CASSYSSGGPNTEAFF.

In its sample, this clonotype was seen many times. The chain recombines TRBV28 with TRBJ1-2, with D tentatively TRBD1 (6 bases). Trimming removed 3 bases from V and 5 bases from J, with 19 bases in between. CDR3 length equals 16 residues. Germline lookup yields CDR1 MDHEN and CDR2 SYDVKM. CDR3 in DNA: TGTGCCAGCAGTTTCTCCCGTTCGGGGGGGCGATATGGCTACACCTTC. Residues: CASSFSRSGGRYGYTF.

This clonotype was counted at least ten times. J is TRBJ2-3 and V is TRBV6-6, with D possibly matching TRBD2 (6 bases). Germline CDR1 is MNHNY and CDR2 is SVGAGI (reference sequence). The V and J ends lost 0 bases and 6 bases respectively, with 10 bases between them. This CDR3 is built from 14 residues. In DNA, the CDR3 is TGTGCCAGCAGTTACTCAACCCTAGCGGATACGCAGTATTTT. Translated: CASSYSTLADTQYF.

This clonotype was seen at least ten times. The chain is built from TRBV3-1 and TRBJ2-7, with 10 nucleotides matching TRBD1. This CDR3 is 15 amino acids long. Germline V gene lookup returns CDR1 LGHDT and CDR2 YNNKEL (reference sequence). Unmatched junction bases numbered 8, after V lost 3 bases and J lost 6 bases. CDR3 coding DNA: TGTGCCAGCAGCCATTTTGACAGGGGGCTTGGCGAGCAGTACTTC. Its translation: CASSHFDRGLGEQYF.

This clonotype was observed a handful of times. V gene TRBV29-1 combines with J gene TRBJ2-3; tentatively, D is TRBD1 or TRBD2 (6 bases each). This CDR3 has 17 residues. Per germline, CDR1 SQVTM and CDR2 ANQGSEA. V lost 4 bases to trimming and J lost 10 bases, with 30 bases between them. Here the CDR3 reads CSVVGGQISLISSAQYF. The CDR3 DNA follows: TGCAGCGTTGTAGGGGGGCAGATTTCCCTTATCAGTAGTGCGCAGTATTTT.